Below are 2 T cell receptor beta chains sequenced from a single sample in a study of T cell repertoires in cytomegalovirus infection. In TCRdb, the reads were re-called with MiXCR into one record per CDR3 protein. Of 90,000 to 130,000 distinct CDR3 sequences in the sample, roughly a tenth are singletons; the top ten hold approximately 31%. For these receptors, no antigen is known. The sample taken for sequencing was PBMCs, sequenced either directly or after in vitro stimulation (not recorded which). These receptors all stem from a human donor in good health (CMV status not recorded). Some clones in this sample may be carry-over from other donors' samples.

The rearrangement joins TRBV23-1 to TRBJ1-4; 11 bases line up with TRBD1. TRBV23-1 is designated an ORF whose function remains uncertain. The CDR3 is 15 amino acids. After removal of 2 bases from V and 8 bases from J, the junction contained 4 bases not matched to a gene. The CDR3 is CASSQGDRGDEKLFF. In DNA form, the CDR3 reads TGCGCCAGCAGTCAAGGGGACAGGGGGGACGAAAAACTGTTTTTT.

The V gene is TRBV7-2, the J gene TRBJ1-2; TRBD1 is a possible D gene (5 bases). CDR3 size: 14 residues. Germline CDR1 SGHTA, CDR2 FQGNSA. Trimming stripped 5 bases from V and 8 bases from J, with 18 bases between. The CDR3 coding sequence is TGTGCCAGCAGCCCAGTCGGCCGAGGGGAGGGCTACACCTTC. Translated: CASSPVGRGEGYTF.